This TCR beta chain was observed in a study of blood T cell repertoires in COVID-19. In the original workflow: It was from reference gene primer amplification that nucleated cell counts were estimated. Profiled with immunoSEQ multiplex PCR; TCRdb holds only in-frame clones, not every one. That table is the source of V, J and clone size, and D and trimming were worked out from the DNA. The sample carries 250,000 to 400,000 clones, about 85% recorded once. Participant ages covered about 18 to 100 years across 20 to 25 US areas. This CDR3 has 16 residues. V was clipped by 4 bases and J by 2 bases; unmatched bases: 9. Germline CDR1 reads SGHRS; CDR2 reads YFSETQ.

The TCR originated in a young woman who had been exposed to COVID-19. Sequencing was performed on PBMCs or T cells enriched from blood (not recorded which). The chain joins TRBV5-1 to TRBJ2-1, with 7 bases matching TRBD1. The CDR3 spells CASSPTTGRPYNEQFF. The CDR3 nucleotides read TGCGCCAGCAGCCCAACGACAGGGCGGCCCTACAATGAGCAGTTCTTC.